The 17 T cell receptor beta chains below were found in one sample sequenced in a study of T-cell reconstitution after alpha-beta-depleted transplantation in children. As it was prepared, the TCRbeta library received unique molecular identifiers. MiXCR, run by TCRdb on the PCR reads, gives a single entry per CDR3 protein. Among about 230,000 distinct CDR3 sequences listed, about a tenth were seen once. The material was PBMCs, obtained before TCRalphabeta/CD19-depleted stem cell transplant. These receptors were collected from a child younger than two with acute myeloid leukemia, due to receive a stem cell transplant.

In this sample, this clonotype turned up many times. V usage is TRBV29-1 and J usage is TRBJ2-7, with 8 bases aligning to TRBD2. Germline V lookup: CDR1 SQVTM, CDR2 ANQGSEA. The CDR3 is 13 residues long. J lost 5 bases, V lost 5 bases, and 8 bases had no gene match. The CDR3 is CSVSGLAWNEQYF. CDR3 bases: TGCAGCGTTTCAGGACTAGCCTGGAACGAGCAGTACTTC.

The table lists this clonotype with many counts. V gene TRBV6-2 or TRBV6-3 combines with J gene TRBJ1-1; D gene uncertain. The V and J ends lost 4 bases and 11 bases respectively, with 11 bases between them. This CDR3 contains 11 residues. Germline values: CDR1 MNHEY, CDR2 SVGEGT. In DNA, the CDR3 is TGTGCCAGCAGTTGGGGTTTTGGGGCTTTCTTT. This codes for CASSWGFGAFF.

This clonotype came up many times. The chain links TRBV11-2 to TRBJ2-7; 14 positions agree with TRBD2. J gave up 2 bases and V 2 bases, and 2 bases lay outside the gene matches. The CDR3 loop spans 16 amino acids. The germline gives CDR1 SGHAT, CDR2 FQNNGV. In nucleotides, the CDR3 is TGTGCCAGCAGCTTAATGGGACTAGCGGGAGCCTACGAGCAGTACTTC. Its translation is CASSLMGLAGAYEQYF.

V and J are TRBV20-1 and TRBJ2-7; the match to TRBD2 covers 12 bases. The V gene's germline CDR1 is DFQATT and CDR2 SNEGSKA (reference sequence). The CDR3 totals 17 residues. The trim removed 3 bases at V and 3 bases at J, leaving 12 bases unmatched. CDR3 residues: CSASQLAGGRGRYEQYF. The CDR3 nucleotides read TGCAGTGCTAGTCAACTAGCGGGGGGCCGAGGACGCTACGAGCAGTACTTC.

The sample holds many counts of this clonotype. CDR3 DNA sequence: TGTGCCAGTAGTGGAGCCAAAAACATTCAGTACTTC. Protein product: CASSGAKNIQYF. The chain carries TRBV19 and TRBJ2-4; D remains unclear. The CDR3 loop spans 12 amino acids. Trimming left V 5 bases short and J 0 bases short, with 2 bases between. Germline V gene lookup returns CDR1 LNHDA and CDR2 SQIVND (reference sequence). The full variable domain, completed using reference TRBV19 and TRBJ2-4, is DGGITQSPKYLFRKEGQNVTLSCEQNLNHDAMYWYRQDPGQGLRLIYYSQIVNDFQKGDIAEGYSVSREKKESFPLTVTSAQKNPTAFYLCASSGAKNIQYFGAGTRLSVL.

This clonotype was found many times. The chain has TRBV18 and TRBJ1-5, with D uncertain. The CDR3 is 14 residues long. Trimming removed 1 base at V and 5 bases at J, with 9 bases between. Germline values: CDR1 KGHSH, CDR2 LQKENI. CDR3 protein: CASSPRQEDQPQHF. For the CDR3, the DNA is TGTGCCAGCTCACCACGGCAGGAGGATCAGCCCCAGCATTTT. The full variable domain, rest sourced from reference TRBV18 and TRBJ1-5, is NAGVMQNPRHLVRRRGQEARLRCSPMKGHSHVYWYRQLPEEGLKFMVYLQKENIIDESGMPKERFSAEFPKEGPSILRIQQVVRGDSAAYFCASSPRQEDQPQHFGDGTRLSIL.

This clonotype was found many times. This rearrangement joins TRBV7-9 to TRBJ1-6; tentatively, D is TRBD1 (5 bases). Germline CDR1 reads SEHNR; CDR2 reads FQNEAQ (reference sequence). The CDR3 sequence is 17 residues long. The V gene lost 1 base and the J gene lost 9 bases, with 19 bases spanning the gap. The CDR3 sequence: CASSLVGDPVLASPLHF. In DNA, the CDR3 is TGTGCCAGCAGCTTAGTGGGGGACCCAGTCCTCGCTTCACCCCTCCACTTT.

This clonotype was detected many times. The chain recombines TRBV3-1 with TRBJ2-3; the match to TRBD2 covers 14 bases. Germline CDR1 reads LGHDT; CDR2 reads YNNKEL (reference sequence). V shed 1 base, J shed 2 bases, and the junction held 8 bases outside the gene matches. CDR3 size: 19 residues. The CDR3 coding sequence is TGTGCCAGCAGCCAAGCACCGGGACTAGCGGGAGTTACCACAGATACGCAGTATTTT. Translation gives CASSQAPGLAGVTTDTQYF.

As regards this clonotype: This may be a read error, as it is one base from a much larger clone. J is TRBJ2-7 and V is TRBV6-1, with 7 bases lining up with TRBD2. The CDR3 has 15 residues. Germline V gene lookup returns CDR1 MNHNS and CDR2 SASEGT. Here the CDR3 DNA reads TGTGCCAGCAGTACCAGAATAGCGGGTACCTACAAGCAGTACTTC. Its translation: CASSTRIAGTYKQYF.

This clonotype has at least ten counts. The chain recombines TRBV7-9 with TRBJ1-4; 9 nucleotides align to TRBD1. Germline V lookup: CDR1 SEHNR, CDR2 FQNEAQ (reference sequence). There are 15 residues in the CDR3. Unmatched junction bases numbered 3, after V lost 4 bases and J lost 3 bases. CDR3 nucleotide sequence: TGTGCCAGCAGCTCACGACAGGGGGCTAATGAAAAACTGTTTTTT. Its translation: CASSSRQGANEKLFF.

This clonotype was seen only a few times. J is TRBJ1-6 and V is TRBV6-1; 9 bases fit TRBD1. V gave up 6 bases and J gave up 8 bases; unmatched junction bases: 5. The CDR3 loop spans 14 amino acids. Looked up from germline, CDR1 is MNHNS and CDR2 is SASEGT. The CDR3: CASRLRDRDSPLHF. CDR3 in DNA: TGTGCCAGCAGACTACGGGACAGGGATTCACCCCTCCACTTT.

This clonotype was recorded a few times. The chain couples TRBV10-3 to TRBJ2-1; no firm D call. CDR1 and CDR2 from the germline V gene are ENHRY and SYGVKD. The length of the CDR3 is 13 residues. V was shortened by 2 bases and J by 7 bases, with 9 bases between the two germline ends. CDR3 sequence reads: CAISEVSGNEQFF. The CDR3 DNA reads TGTGCCATCAGTGAGGTGTCCGGGAATGAGCAGTTCTTC.

This clonotype was counted at least ten times. This chain joins TRBV5-1 and TRBJ2-7; weak D call: TRBD1 (6 bases). V was trimmed by 1 base and J by 6 bases, leaving 11 bases between them. Germline CDR1 is SGHRS and CDR2 is YFSETQ. The CDR3 covers 13 residues. The chain's CDR3 is CASSLPGVSEQYF. CDR3 DNA: TGCGCCAGCAGCTTGCCAGGGGTGAGCGAGCAGTACTTC.

This clonotype was detected many times. V usage is TRBV12-3 or TRBV12-4 and J usage is TRBJ2-7; 7 bases fit TRBD2. With 8 bases clipped from V and 1 base from J, the junction kept 14 bases outside the gene matches. The CDR3 covers 16 residues. The CDR3: CASGVGGGPLSYEQYF. In DNA, the CDR3 is TGTGCCAGCGGGGTTGGGGGAGGGCCGTTGTCCTACGAGCAGTACTTC.

This clonotype was seen more than once but under ten times. V usage is TRBV29-1 and J usage is TRBJ2-7; D possibly corresponds to TRBD1 (5 bases). Germline CDR1 is SQVTM and CDR2 is ANQGSEA. CDR3 size: 14 residues. V dropped 6 bases and J dropped 3 bases, with 18 bases sitting between them. The CDR3 here is CSVEDGAQGYEQYF. The CDR3 DNA is TGCAGCGTCGAGGACGGCGCGCAGGGCTACGAGCAGTACTTC.

As for this clonotype: This sequence may be a read error, since a much larger clone differs from it by one base. The rearrangement uses TRBV11-2 and TRBJ1-2; the D is unclear. With 5 bases removed from V and 4 bases from J, the gap between germline ends came to 14 bases. CDR3 size: 14 residues. Per the germline V gene, CDR1 is SGHAT and CDR2 is FQNNGV. The CDR3 loop reads CASSAAERSYGYTF. CDR3 in DNA: TGTGCCAGCAGCGCCGCAGAACGGTCCTATGGCTACACCTTC.

This clonotype was seen at least ten times. The CDR3 sequence: CSARPGAPTDTQYF. Here the CDR3 DNA reads TGCAGTGCTAGACCCGGGGCCCCCACAGATACGCAGTATTTT. The V call is TRBV20-1, the J call TRBJ2-3; D tentatively reads TRBD1 or TRBD2 (5 bases each). Germline CDR1 DFQATT, CDR2 SNEGSKA (reference sequence). Between the trimmed V and J ends, which lost 2 bases and 2 bases, there was a span of 11 bases. The CDR3 totals 14 residues.